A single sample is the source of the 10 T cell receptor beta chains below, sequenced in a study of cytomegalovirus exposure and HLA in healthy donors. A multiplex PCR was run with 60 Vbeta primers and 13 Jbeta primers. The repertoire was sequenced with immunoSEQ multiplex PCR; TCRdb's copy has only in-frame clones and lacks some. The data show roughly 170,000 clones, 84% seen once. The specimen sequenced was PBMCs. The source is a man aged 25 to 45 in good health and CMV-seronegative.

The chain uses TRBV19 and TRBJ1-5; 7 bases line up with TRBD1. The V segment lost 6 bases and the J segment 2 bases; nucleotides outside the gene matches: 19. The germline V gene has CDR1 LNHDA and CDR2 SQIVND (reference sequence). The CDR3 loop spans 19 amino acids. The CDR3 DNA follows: TGTGCCAGTAGGCCCCGTCGGGCAGGGGGATTCATTCGCAATCAGCCCCAGCATTTT. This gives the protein CASRPRRAGGFIRNQPQHF.

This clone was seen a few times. The CDR3 sequence: CASSKVIWGGEPYSNQPQHF. CDR3 in DNA: TGTGCCAGCAGCAAAGTGATATGGGGGGGGGAGCCCTATAGCAATCAGCCCCAGCATTTT. This chain connects TRBV21-1 to TRBJ1-5. TRBV21-1 is shown as a pseudogene. The length of the CDR3 is 20 residues.

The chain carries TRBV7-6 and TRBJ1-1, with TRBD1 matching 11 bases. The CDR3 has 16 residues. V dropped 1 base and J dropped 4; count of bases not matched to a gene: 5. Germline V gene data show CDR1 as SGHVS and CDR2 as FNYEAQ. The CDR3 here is CASSLVGQGDGTEAFF. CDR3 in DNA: TGTGCCAGCAGCTTAGTGGGACAGGGGGATGGCACTGAAGCTTTCTTT.

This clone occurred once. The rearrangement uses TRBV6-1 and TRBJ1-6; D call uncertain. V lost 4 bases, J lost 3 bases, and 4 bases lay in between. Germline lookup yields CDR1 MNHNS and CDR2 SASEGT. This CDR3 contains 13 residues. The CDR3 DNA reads TGTGCCAGCAGTGGAGTCTATAATTCACCCCTCCACTTT. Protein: CASSGVYNSPLHF.

The DNA for the CDR3 is TGTGCCAGCAGACCTTCGGGACTCACATCCCACGAGCAGTACTTC. Translated: CASRPSGLTSHEQYF. This chain links TRBV28 with TRBJ2-7; the D gene is possibly TRBD2 (6 bases). V lost 6 bases and J lost 5, with 20 bases in between. Germline V gene data show CDR1 as MDHEN and CDR2 as SYDVKM. The CDR3 consists of 15 residues.

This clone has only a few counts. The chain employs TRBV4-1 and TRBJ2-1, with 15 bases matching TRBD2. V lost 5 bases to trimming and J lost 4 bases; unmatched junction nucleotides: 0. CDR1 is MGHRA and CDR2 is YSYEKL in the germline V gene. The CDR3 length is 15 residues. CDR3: CASSGTSGGYNEQFF. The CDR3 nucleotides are TGCGCCAGCAGCGGGACTAGCGGGGGGTACAATGAGCAGTTCTTC.

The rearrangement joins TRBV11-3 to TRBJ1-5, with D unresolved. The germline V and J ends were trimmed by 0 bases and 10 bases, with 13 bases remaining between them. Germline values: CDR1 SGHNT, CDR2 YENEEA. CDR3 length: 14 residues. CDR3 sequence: CASSLDSGGTPQHF. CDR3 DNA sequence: TGTGCCAGCAGCTTAGATTCGGGTGGCACTCCCCAGCATTTT.

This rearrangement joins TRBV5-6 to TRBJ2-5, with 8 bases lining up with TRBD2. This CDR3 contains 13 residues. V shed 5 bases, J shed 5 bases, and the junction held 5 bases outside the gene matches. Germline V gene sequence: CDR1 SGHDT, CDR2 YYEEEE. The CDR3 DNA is TGTGCCAGCAGTTACGGACTAGCTGAGACCCAGTACTTC. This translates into CASSYGLAETQYF.

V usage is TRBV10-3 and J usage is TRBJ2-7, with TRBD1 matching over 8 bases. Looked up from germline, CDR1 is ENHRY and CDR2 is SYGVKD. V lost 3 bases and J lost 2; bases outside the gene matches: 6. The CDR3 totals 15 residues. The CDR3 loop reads CAISDPGGTAYEQYF. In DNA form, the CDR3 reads TGTGCCATCAGTGACCCAGGGGGCACAGCCTACGAGCAGTACTTC.

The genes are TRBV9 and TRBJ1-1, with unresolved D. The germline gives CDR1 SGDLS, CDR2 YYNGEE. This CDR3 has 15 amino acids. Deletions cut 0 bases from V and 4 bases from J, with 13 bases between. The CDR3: CASSVAGRRGTEAFF. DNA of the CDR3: TGTGCCAGCAGCGTAGCGGGGAGGAGAGGCACTGAAGCTTTCTTT.